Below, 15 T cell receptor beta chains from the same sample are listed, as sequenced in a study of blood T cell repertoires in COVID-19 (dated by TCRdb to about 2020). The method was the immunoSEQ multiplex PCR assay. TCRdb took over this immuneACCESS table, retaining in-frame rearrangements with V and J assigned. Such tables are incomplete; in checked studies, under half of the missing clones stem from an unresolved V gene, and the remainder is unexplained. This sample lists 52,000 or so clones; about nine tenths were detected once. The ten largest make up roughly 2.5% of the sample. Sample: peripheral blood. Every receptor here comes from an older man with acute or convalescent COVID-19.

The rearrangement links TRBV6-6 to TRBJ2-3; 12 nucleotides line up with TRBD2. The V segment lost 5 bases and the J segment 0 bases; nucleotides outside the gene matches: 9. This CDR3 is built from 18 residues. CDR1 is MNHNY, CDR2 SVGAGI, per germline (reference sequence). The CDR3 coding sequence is TGTGCCAGCAGTCCACTACGGACTAGCGGGGCCAGCACAGATACGCAGTATTTT. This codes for CASSPLRTSGASTDTQYF.

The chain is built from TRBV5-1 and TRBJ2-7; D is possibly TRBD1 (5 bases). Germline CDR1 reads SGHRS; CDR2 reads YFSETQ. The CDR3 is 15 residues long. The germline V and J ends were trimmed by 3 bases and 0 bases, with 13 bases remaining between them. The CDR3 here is CASSSGHASSYEQYF. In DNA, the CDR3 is TGCGCCAGCAGCTCTGGACACGCTTCCTCCTACGAGCAGTACTTC.

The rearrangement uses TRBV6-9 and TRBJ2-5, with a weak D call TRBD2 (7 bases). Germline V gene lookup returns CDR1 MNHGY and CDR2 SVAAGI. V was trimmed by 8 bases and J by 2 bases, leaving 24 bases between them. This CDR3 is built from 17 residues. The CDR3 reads CASGSPGEGGTQETQYF. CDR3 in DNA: TGTGCCAGCGGTTCCCCGGGAGAGGGGGGGACTCAAGAGACCCAGTACTTC.

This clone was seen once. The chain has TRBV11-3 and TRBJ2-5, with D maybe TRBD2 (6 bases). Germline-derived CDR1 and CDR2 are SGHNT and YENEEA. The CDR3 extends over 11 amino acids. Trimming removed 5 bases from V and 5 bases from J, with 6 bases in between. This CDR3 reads CASSGGETQYF. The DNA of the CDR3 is TGTGCCAGCAGCGGAGGGGAGACCCAGTACTTC.

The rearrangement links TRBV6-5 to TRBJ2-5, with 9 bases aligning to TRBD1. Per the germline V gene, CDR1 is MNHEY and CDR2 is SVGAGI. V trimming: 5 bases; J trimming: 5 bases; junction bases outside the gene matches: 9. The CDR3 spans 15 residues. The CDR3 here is CASSLNRGLGETQYF. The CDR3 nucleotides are TGTGCCAGCAGTCTGAACAGGGGGCTGGGTGAGACCCAGTACTTC.

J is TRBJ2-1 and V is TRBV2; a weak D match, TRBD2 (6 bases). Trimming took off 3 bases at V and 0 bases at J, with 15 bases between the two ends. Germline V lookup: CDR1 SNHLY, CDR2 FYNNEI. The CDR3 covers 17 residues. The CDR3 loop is CASSDVGRGPSYNEQFF. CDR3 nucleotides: TGTGCCAGCAGTGATGTTGGGCGGGGCCCCTCCTACAATGAGCAGTTCTTC.

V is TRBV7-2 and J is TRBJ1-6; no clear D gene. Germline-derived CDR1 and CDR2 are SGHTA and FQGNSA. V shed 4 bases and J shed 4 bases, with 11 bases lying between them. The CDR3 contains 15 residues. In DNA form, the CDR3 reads TGTGCCAGCAGCTACTCGCGGGCGTATAATTCACCCCTCCACTTT. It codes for CASSYSRAYNSPLHF.

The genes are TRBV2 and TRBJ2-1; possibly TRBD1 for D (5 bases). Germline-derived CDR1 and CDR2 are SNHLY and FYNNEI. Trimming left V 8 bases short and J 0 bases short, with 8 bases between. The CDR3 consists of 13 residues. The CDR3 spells CASYRNSYNEQFF. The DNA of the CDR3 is TGTGCCAGCTACAGGAACTCCTACAATGAGCAGTTCTTC.

The CDR3 protein is CASSVGTGHHTQYF. The CDR3 bases are TGTGCCAGCAGTGTGGGGACTGGGCACCATACGCAGTATTTT. This chain uses TRBV2 with TRBJ2-3; D may be TRBD2 (6 bases). Germline-derived CDR1 and CDR2 are SNHLY and FYNNEI. Trimming stripped 4 bases from V and 7 bases from J, with 15 bases between. The CDR3 totals 14 residues.

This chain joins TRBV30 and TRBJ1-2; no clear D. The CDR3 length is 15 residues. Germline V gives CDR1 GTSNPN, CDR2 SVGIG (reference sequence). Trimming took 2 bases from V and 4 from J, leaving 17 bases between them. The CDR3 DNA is TGTGCCTGGAGTCTTCAGCGTCCGAGCCTCTATGGCTACACCTTC. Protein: CAWSLQRPSLYGYTF.

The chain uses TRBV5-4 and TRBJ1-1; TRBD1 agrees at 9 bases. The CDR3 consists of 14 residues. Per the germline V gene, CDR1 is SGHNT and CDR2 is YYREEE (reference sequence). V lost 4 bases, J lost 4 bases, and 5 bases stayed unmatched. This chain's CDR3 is CASSLDRGGTEAFF. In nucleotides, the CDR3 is TGTGCCAGCAGCCTGGACAGGGGCGGCACTGAAGCTTTCTTT. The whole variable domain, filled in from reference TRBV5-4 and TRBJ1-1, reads ETGVTQSPTHLIKTRGQQVTLRCSSQSGHNTVSWYQQALGQGPQFIFQYYREEENGRGNFPPRFSGLQFPNYSSELNVNALELDDSALYLCASSLDRGGTEAFFGQGTRLTVV.

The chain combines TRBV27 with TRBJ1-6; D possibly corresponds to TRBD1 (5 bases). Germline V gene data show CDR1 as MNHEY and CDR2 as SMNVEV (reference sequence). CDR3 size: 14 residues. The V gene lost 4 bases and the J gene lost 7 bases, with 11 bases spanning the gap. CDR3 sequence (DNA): TGTGCCAGCAGTTACGGCAGGGCGAATTCACCCCTCCACTTT. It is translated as CASSYGRANSPLHF.

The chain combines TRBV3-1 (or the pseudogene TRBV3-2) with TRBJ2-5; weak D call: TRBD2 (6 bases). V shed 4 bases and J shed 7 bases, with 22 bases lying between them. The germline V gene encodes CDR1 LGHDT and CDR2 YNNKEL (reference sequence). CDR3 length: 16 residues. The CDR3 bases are TGTGCCAGCAGCCCCTCGAGGGCGGCGGGGCCCGGGACCCAGTACTTC. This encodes CASSPSRAAGPGTQYF.

The CDR3 DNA follows: TGTGCCAGCAGTCCCCGGACTAGCGCGGACAATGAGCAGTTCTTC. Protein sequence: CASSPRTSADNEQFF. The V gene is TRBV6-5, the J gene TRBJ2-1; 9 nucleotides match TRBD2. CDR3 size: 15 residues. V shed 5 bases and J 5 bases; nucleotides not matched to a gene: 7. CDR1 is MNHEY, CDR2 SVGAGI, per germline.

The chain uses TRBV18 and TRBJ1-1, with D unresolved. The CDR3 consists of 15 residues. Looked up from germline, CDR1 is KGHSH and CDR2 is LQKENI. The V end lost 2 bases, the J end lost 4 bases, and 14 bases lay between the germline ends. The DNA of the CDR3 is TGTGCCAGCTCACCAAATGATATGGGGAGCACTGAAGCTTTCTTT. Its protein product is CASSPNDMGSTEAFF. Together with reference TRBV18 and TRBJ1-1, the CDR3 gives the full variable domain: NAGVMQNPRHLVRRRGQEARLRCSPMKGHSHVYWYRQLPEEGLKFMVYLQKENIIDESGMPKERFSAEFPKEGPSILRIQQVVRGDSAAYFCASSPNDMGSTEAFFGQGTRLTVV.